The sequence of this TCR beta chain was determined in a study of CD8 T cells in ankylosing spondylitis. Per germline, CDR1 DFQATT and CDR2 SNEGSKA (reference sequence). This CDR3 has 13 amino acids. V dropped 6 bases and J dropped 2; count of bases not matched to a gene: 3. Using its own MiXCR run on the 5' RACE reads, TCRdb lists one record per CDR3 protein. The sample lists hundreds of thousands of distinct CDR3 sequences, 20% to 25% occurring once. The chain joins TRBV20-1 to TRBJ2-7; 11 nucleotides agree with TRBD2. The source material was blood, either unsorted or a sorted T cell fraction (not recorded which). This receptor was identified in a female donor with ankylosing spondylitis or in good health (not recorded which). The DNA of the CDR3 is TGCAGTGCCGAGACTAGCGGGACCTACGAGCAGTACTTC. It codes for CSAETSGTYEQYF.